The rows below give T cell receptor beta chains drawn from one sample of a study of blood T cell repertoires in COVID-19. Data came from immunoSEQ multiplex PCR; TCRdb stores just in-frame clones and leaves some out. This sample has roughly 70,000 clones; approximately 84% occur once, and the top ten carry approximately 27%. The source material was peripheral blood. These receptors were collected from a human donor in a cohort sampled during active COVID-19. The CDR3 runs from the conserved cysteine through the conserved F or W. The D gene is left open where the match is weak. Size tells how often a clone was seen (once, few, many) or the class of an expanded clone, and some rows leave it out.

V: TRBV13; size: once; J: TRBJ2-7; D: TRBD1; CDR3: CASSFGGQSFYEQYF; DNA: TGTGCCAGCAGCTTTGGGGGACAGTCCTTCTACGAGCAGTACTTC
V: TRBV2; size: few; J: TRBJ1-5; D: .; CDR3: CASKADSNQPQHF; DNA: TGTGCCAGCAAAGCGGATAGCAATCAGCCCCAGCATTTT
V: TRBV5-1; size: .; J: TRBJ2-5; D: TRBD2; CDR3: CASAPSGGAETQYF; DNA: TGCGCCAGCGCACCGAGCGGGGGGGCCGAGACCCAGTACTTC
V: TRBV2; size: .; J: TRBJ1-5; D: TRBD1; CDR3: CASSLTRTGNSNQPQHF; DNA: TGTGCCAGCAGTCTTACGAGGACAGGAAACAGCAATCAGCCCCAGCATTTT
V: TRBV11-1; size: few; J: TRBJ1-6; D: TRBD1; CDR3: CASSPSDRGAPLHF; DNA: TGTGCCAGCAGCCCGAGCGACAGGGGTGCACCCCTCCACTTT
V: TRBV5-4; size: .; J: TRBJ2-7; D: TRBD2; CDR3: CASSAGGTSGDSYEQYF; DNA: TGTGCCAGCAGCGCCGGGGGGACTAGCGGGGACTCCTACGAGCAGTACTTC
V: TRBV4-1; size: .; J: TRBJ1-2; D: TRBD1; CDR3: CASSQAGQGAWGYTF; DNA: TGCGCCAGCAGCCAAGCGGGACAGGGGGCTTGGGGCTACACCTTC
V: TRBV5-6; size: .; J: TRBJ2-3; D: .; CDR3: CASSPRVKPRDTQYF; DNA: TGTGCCAGCAGCCCCAGAGTGAAACCGAGGGATACGCAGTATTTT
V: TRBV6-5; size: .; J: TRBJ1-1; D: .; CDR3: CASISMSPGPEAFF; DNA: TGTGCCAGCATAAGTATGAGCCCTGGGCCTGAAGCTTTCTTT
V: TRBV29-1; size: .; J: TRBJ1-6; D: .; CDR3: CSVAGNRDSPLHF; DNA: TGCAGCGTCGCAGGGAATCGAGATTCACCCCTCCACTTT
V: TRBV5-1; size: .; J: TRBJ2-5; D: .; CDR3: CASSFRVQETQYF; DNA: TGCGCCAGCAGCTTCAGGGTCCAAGAGACCCAGTACTTC
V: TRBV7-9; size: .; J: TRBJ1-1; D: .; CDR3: CASSYPPGGGAFF; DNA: TGTGCCAGCAGCTACCCACCGGGAGGCGGGGCTTTCTTT
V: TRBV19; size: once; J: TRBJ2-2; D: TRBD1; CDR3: CASILGTGAGELFF; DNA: TGTGCCAGTATCTTAGGGACAGGGGCCGGGGAGCTGTTTTTT
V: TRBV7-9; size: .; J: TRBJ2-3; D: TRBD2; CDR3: CASSSGLAGRLGRTDTQYF; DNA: TGTGCCAGCAGCTCGGGACTAGCGGGGCGACTCGGGCGCACAGATACGCAGTATTTT
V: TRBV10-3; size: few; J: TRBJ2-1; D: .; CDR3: CAISGDRDEQFF; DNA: TGTGCCATCAGTGGAGACCGGGATGAGCAGTTCTTC
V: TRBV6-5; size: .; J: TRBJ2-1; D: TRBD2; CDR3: CATWGGNEQFF; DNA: TGTGCCACCTGGGGGGGCAATGAGCAGTTCTTC
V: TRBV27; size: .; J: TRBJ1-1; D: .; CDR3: CASRVSMRGTEAFF; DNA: TGTGCCAGCAGGGTATCCATGAGAGGAACTGAAGCTTTCTTT
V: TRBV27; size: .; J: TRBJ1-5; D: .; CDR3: CASSLGGFQPQHF; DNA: TGTGCCAGCAGTTTAGGGGGGTTTCAGCCCCAGCATTTT
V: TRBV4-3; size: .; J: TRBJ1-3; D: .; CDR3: CASSQQTGRNSGNTIYF; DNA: TGCGCCAGCAGCCAACAGACAGGACGGAACTCTGGAAACACCATATATTTT
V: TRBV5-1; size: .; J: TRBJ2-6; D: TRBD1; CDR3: CASRPGTGGSGANVLTF; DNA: TGCGCCAGCAGACCCGGGACAGGGGGCTCCGGGGCCAACGTCCTGACTTTC
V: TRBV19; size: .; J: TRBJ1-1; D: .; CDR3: CASQDRPMNTEAFF; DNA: TGTGCCAGTCAGGACAGACCGATGAACACTGAAGCTTTCTTT
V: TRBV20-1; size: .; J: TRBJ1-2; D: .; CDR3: CSASGGGSYGYTF; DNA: TGCAGTGCTAGTGGGGGGGGGAGCTATGGCTACACCTTC
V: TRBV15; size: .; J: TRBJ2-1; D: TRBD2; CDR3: CATSRGKGLAGGYNEQFF; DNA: TGTGCCACCAGCAGAGGAAAGGGACTAGCGGGGGGCTACAATGAGCAGTTCTTC
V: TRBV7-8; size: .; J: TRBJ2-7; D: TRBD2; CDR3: CASSPLSGGISEQYF; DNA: TGTGCCAGCAGCCCCCTTAGCGGGGGGATTTCCGAGCAGTACTTC
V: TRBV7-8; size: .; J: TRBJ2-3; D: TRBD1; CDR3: CASSLVGDRVTDTQYF; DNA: TGTGCCAGCAGCTTAGTTGGGGACAGAGTAACAGATACGCAGTATTTT
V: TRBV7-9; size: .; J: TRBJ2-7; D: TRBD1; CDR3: CASSAQRGTGPYEQYF; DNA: TGTGCCAGCAGCGCTCAGAGGGGGACAGGCCCCTACGAGCAGTACTTC
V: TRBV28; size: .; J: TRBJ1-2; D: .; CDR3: CASSPFTVNSGYTF; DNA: TGTGCCAGCAGCCCATTTACAGTTAACTCCGGCTACACCTTC
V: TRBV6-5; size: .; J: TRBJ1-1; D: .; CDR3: CASRIHDFGTEAFF; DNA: TGTGCCAGCAGAATACACGACTTCGGCACTGAAGCTTTCTTT
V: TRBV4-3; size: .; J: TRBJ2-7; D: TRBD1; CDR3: CASSPRTGGLYEQYF; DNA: TGCGCCAGCAGCCCCAGGACAGGGGGCCTGTACGAGCAGTACTTC
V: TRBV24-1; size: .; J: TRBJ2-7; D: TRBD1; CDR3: CATRKQGSYEQYF; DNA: TGTGCCACCAGGAAACAGGGGTCCTACGAGCAGTACTTC
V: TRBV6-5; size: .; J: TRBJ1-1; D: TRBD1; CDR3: CASSFTGAEAFF; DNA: TGTGCCAGCAGCTTCACAGGGGCTGAAGCTTTCTTT
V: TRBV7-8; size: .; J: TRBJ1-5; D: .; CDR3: CASSFGAQNQPQHF; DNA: TGTGCCAGCAGCTTTGGGGCACAAAATCAGCCCCAGCATTTT